This record covers a single T cell receptor beta chain. The record originates from a study of T-cell memory formation after mild COVID-19. Across the whole study: The TCR clusters were mostly specific to one donor.

5'RACE primed from the constant segment yielded TCR alpha and TCR beta cDNA libraries bearing sample barcodes and UMIs. One entry per CDR3 protein results from TCRdb running MiXCR on the 5' RACE reads. Counted here are 55,000 to 80,000 distinct CDR3 sequences, about a tenth occurring once; the ten biggest clones make up 1% to 1.4%. This CDR3 region has 15 residues. Germline V lookup: CDR1 SGHTA, CDR2 FQGTGA. V lost 5 bases, J lost 8 bases, and 8 bases stayed unmatched. The source is a man in his late teens or twenties who had mild COVID-19 (a few samples of this study predate the infection). Cell type and time point are not known. The sequenced sample consisted of PBMCs or a T cell subset sorted from them (not recorded which). The V gene is TRBV7-3, the J gene TRBJ1-4; TRBD1 aligns across 10 bases. CDR3 region: CASSPRDRGREKLFF. In DNA, the CDR3 is TGTGCCAGCAGCCCTAGGGACAGGGGTCGAGAAAAACTGTTTTTT.